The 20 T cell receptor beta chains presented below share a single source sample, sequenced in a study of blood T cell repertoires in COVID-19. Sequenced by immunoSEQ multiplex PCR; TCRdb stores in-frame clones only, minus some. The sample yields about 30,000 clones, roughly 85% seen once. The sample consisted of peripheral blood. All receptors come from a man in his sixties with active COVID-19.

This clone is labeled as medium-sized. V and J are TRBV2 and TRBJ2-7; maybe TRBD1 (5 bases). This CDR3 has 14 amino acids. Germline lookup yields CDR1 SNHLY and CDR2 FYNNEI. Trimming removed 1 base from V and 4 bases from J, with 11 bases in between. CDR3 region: CASSEEGYAYEQYF. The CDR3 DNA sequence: TGTGCCAGCAGTGAAGAGGGGTACGCTTACGAGCAGTACTTC.

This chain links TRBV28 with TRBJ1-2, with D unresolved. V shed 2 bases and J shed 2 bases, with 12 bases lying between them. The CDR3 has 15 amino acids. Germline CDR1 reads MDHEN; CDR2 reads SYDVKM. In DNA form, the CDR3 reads TGTGCCAGCAGTTTAGGCCTAGTCCCAAACTATGGCTACACCTTC. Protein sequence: CASSLGLVPNYGYTF.

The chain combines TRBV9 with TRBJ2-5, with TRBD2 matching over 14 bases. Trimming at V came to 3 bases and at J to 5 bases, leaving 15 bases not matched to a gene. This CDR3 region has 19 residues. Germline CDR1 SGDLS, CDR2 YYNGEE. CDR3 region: CASSAFITPGLAGVETQYF. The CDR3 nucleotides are TGTGCCAGCAGCGCCTTCATCACCCCGGGACTAGCGGGAGTGGAGACCCAGTACTTC.

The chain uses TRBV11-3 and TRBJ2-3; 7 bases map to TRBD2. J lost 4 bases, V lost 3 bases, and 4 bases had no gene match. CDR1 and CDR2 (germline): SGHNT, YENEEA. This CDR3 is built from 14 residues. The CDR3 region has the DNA TGTGCCAGCAGCTTTGGGGGAGGGGCAGATACGCAGTATTTT. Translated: CASSFGGGADTQYF.

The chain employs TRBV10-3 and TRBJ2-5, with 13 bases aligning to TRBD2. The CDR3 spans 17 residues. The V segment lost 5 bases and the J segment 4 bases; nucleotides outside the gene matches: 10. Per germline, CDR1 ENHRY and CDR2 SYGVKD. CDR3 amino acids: CAISPGPGLAGLETQYF. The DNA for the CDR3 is TGTGCCATCAGTCCTGGACCGGGACTAGCGGGATTAGAGACCCAGTACTTC.

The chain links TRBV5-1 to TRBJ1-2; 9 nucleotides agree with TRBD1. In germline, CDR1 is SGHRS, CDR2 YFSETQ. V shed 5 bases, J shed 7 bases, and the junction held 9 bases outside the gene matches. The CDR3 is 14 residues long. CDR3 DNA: TGCGCCAGCAGGGCGGACAGGGGCGCGAGTGGCTACACCTTC. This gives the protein CASRADRGASGYTF.

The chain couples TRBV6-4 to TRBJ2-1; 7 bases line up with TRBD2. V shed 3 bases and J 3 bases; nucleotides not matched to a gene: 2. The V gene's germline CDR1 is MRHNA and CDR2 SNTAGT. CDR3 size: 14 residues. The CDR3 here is CASSEIAGYNEQFF. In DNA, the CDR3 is TGTGCCAGCAGTGAAATAGCGGGCTACAATGAGCAGTTCTTC.

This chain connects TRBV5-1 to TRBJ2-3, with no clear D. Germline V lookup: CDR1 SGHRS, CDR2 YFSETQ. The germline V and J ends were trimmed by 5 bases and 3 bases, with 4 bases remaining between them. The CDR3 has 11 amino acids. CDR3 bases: TGCGCCAGCAGAATAACAGATACGCAGTATTTT. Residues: CASRITDTQYF.

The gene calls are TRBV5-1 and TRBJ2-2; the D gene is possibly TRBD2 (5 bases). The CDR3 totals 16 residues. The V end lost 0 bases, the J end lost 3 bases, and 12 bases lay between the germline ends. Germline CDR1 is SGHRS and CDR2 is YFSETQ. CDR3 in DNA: TGCGCCAGCAGCTTGGCCGGGGTAGCATACACCGGGGAGCTGTTTTTT. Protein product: CASSLAGVAYTGELFF.

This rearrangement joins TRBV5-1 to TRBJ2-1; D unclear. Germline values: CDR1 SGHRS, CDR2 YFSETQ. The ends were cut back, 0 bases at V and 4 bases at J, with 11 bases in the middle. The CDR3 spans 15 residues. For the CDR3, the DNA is TGCGCCAGCAGCTTGGAGACGACTCTGTACAATGAGCAGTTCTTC. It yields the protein CASSLETTLYNEQFF.

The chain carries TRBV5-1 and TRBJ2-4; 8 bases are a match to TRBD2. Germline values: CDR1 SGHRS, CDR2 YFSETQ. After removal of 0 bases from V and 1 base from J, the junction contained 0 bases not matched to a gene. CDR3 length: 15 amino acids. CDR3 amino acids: CASSLVAGAKNIQYF. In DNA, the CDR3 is TGCGCCAGCAGCTTGGTAGCGGGGGCCAAAAACATTCAGTACTTC.

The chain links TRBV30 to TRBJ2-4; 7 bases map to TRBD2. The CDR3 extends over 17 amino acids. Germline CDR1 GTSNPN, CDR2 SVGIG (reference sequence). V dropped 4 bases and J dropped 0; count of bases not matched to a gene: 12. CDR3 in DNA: TGTGCCTGGAAATCCCGCGGGAGCCCAGTAGCCAAAAACATTCAGTACTTC. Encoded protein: CAWKSRGSPVAKNIQYF.

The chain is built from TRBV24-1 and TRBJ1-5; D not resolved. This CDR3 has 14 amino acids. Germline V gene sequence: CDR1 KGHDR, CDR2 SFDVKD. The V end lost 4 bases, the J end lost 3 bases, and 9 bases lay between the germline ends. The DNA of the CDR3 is TGTGCCACCAGTGACCAGGCCAACAATCAGCCCCAGCATTTT. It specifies CATSDQANNQPQHF.

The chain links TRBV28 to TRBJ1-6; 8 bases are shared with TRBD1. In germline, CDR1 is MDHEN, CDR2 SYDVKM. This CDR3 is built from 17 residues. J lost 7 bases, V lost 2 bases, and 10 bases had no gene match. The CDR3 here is CASSLPRGQYQNSPLHF. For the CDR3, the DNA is TGTGCCAGCAGTTTACCCAGGGGGCAATACCAAAATTCACCCCTCCACTTT.

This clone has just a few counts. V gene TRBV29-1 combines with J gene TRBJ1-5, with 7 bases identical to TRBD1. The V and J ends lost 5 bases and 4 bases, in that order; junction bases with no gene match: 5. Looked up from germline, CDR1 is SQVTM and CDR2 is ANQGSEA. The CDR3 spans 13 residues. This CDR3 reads CSVQGQTNQPQHF. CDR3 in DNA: TGCAGCGTTCAGGGACAGACAAATCAGCCCCAGCATTTT.

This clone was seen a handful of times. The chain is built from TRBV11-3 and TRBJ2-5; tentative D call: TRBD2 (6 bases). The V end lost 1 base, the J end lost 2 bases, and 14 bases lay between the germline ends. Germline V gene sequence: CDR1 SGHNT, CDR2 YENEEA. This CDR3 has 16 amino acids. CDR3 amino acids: CASSLGRREKQETQYF. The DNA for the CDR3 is TGTGCCAGCAGCTTAGGTAGGAGGGAGAAACAAGAGACCCAGTACTTC.

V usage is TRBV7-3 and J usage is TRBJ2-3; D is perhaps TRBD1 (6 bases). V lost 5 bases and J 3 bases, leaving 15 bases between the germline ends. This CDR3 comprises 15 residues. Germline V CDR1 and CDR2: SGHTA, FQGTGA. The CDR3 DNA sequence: TGTGCCAGCAGCCAAGGGGGAGTACTTACAGATACGCAGTATTTT. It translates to CASSQGGVLTDTQYF.

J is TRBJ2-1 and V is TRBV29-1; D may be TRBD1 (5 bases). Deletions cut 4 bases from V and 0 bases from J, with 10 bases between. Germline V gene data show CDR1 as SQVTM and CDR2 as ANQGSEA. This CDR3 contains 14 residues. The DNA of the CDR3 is TGCAGCGTTGCCAGGGCCAGCTCCTACAATGAGCAGTTCTTC. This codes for CSVARASSYNEQFF.

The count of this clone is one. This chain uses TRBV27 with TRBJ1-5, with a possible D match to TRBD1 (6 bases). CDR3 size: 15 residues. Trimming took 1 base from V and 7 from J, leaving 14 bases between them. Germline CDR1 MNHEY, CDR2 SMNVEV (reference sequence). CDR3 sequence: CASSLFSRGFQPQHF. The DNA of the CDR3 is TGTGCCAGCAGTTTATTCTCCAGGGGCTTCCAGCCCCAGCATTTT.

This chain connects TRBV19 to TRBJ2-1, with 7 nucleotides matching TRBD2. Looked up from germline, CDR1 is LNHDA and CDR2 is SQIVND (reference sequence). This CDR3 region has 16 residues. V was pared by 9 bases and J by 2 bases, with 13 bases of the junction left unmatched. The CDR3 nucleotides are TGTGCCAGGAATGGGTGCCTAGCGGCTACCTACAATGAGCAGTTCTTC. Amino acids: CARNGCLAATYNEQFF.